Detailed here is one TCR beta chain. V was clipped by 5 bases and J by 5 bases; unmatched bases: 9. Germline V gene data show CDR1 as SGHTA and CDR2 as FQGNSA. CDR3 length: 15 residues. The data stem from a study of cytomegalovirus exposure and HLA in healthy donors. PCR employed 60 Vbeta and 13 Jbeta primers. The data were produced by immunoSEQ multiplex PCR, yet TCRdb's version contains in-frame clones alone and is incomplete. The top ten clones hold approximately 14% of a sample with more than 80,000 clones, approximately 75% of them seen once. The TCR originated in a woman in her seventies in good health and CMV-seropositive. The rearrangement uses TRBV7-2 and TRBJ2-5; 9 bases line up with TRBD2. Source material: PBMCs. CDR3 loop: CASSPRRGGHETQYF. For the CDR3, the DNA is TGTGCCAGCAGCCCCCGGCGGGGGGGGCACGAGACCCAGTACTTC.